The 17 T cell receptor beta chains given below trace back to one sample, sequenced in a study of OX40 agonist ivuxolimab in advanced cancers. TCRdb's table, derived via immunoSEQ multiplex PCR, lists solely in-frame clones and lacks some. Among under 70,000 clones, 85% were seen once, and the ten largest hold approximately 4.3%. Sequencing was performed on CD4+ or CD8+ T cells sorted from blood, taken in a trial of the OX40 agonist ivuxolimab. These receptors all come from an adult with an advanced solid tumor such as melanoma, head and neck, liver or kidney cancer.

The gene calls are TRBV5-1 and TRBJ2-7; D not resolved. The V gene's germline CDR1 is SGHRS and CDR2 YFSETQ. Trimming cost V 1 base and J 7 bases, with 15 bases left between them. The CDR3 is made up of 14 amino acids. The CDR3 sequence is CASSLYGSLGEQYF. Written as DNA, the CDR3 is TGCGCCAGCAGCTTGTACGGTAGCTTAGGGGAGCAGTACTTC. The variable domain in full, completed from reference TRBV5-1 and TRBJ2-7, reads KAGVTQTPRYLIKTRGQQVTLSCSPISGHRSVSWYQQTPGQGLQFLFEYFSETQRNKGNFPGRFSGRQFSNSRSEMNVSTLELGDSALYLCASSLYGSLGEQYFGPGTRLTVT.

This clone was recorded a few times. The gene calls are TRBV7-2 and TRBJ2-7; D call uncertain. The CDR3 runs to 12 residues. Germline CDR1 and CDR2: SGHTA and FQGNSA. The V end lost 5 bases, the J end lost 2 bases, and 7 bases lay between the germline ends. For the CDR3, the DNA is TGTGCCAGCAGCCAAAGGACCTACGAGCAGTACTTC. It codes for CASSQRTYEQYF.

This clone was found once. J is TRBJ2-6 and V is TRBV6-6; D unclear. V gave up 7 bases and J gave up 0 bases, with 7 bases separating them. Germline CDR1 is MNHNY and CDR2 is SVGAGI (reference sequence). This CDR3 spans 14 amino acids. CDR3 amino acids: CASIWGSGANVLTF. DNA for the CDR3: TGTGCCAGCATCTGGGGCTCTGGGGCCAACGTCCTGACTTTC.

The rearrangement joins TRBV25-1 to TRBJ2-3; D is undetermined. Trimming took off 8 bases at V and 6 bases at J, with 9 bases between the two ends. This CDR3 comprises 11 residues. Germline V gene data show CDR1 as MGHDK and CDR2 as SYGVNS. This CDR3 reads CASAAGDTQYF. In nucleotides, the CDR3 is TGTGCCAGCGCAGCCGGGGATACGCAGTATTTT.

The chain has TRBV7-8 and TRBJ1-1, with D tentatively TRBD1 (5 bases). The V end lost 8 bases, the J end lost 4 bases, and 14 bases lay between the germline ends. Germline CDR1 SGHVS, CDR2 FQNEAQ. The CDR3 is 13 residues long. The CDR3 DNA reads TGTGCCAGCGTCCCCGTGGGGGGCACTGAAGCTTTCTTT. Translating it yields CASVPVGGTEAFF.

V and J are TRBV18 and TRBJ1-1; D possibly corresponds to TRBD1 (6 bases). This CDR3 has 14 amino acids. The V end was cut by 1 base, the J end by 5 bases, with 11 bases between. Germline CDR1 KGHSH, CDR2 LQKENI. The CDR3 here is CASSPQGQGTEAFF. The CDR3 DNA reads TGTGCCAGCTCACCACAGGGGCAGGGGACTGAAGCTTTCTTT.

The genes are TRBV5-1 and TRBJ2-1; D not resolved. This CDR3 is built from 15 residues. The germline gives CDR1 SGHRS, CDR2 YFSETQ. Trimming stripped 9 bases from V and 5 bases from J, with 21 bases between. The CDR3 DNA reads TGCGCCACTAAGCTGCGGCCTAGTTATGACAATGAGCAGTTCTTC. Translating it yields CATKLRPSYDNEQFF.

DNA for the CDR3: TGTGCCAGCAGCATATTACAGGGGAAGGGGTCAGATACGCAGTATTTT. This encodes CASSILQGKGSDTQYF. The rearrangement uses TRBV11-3 and TRBJ2-3; 7 nucleotides align to TRBD1. The CDR3 consists of 16 residues. Germline CDR1 reads SGHNT; CDR2 reads YENEEA. J gave up 4 bases and V 5 bases, and 12 bases lay outside the gene matches.

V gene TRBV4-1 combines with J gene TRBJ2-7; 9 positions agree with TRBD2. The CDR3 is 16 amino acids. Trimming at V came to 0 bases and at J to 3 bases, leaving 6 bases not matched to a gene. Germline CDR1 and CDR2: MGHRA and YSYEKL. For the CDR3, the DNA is TGCGCCAGCAGCCAAGAGTGGGCTAGCGGGATCTACGAGCAGTACTTC. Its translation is CASSQEWASGIYEQYF.

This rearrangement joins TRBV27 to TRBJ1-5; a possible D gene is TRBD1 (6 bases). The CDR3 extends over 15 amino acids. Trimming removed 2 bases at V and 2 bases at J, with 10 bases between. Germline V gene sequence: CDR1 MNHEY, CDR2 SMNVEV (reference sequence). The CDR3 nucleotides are TGTGCCAGCAGTTTAAAGGGGGGGGGCAATCAGCCCCAGCATTTT. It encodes CASSLKGGGNQPQHF.

DNA of the CDR3: TGTGCCAGCAGTGAAGGGGCAGGGGGGAATCAGCCCCAGCATTTT. Encoded protein: CASSEGAGGNQPQHF. This chain joins TRBV2 and TRBJ1-5; 7 bases align to TRBD1. CDR3 length equals 15 residues. J gave up 4 bases and V 1 base, and 4 bases lay outside the gene matches. Germline V gene data show CDR1 as SNHLY and CDR2 as FYNNEI.

In DNA form, the CDR3 reads TGTGCCAGCAGCGCGCGGGGGACAGAGCAGTTCTTC. Its protein product is CASSARGTEQFF. This chain connects TRBV9 to TRBJ2-1, with D perhaps matching TRBD2 (7 bases). Germline values: CDR1 SGDLS, CDR2 YYNGEE. V lost 3 bases to trimming and J lost 10 bases, with 11 bases between them. This CDR3 comprises 12 residues.

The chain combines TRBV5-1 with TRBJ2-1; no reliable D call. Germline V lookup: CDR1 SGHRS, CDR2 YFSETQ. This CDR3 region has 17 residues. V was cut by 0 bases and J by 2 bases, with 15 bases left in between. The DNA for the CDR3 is TGCGCCAGCAGCTTGGATGCCGGAGCGAGACCCTACAATGAGCAGTTCTTC. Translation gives CASSLDAGARPYNEQFF.

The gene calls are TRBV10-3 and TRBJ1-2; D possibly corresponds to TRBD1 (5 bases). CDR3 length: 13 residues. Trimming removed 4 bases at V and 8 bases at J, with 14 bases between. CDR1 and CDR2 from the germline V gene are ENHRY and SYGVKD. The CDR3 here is CAISGGSFEGYTF. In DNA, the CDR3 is TGTGCCATCAGTGGGGGGAGTTTTGAGGGCTACACCTTC.

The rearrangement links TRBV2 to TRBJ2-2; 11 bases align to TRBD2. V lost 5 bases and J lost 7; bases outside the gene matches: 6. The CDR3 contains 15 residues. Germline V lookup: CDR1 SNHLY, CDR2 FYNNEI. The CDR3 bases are TGTGCCAGCAGTCGGCAGCTAGCGGGAGGCGGGGAGCTGTTTTTT. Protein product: CASSRQLAGGGELFF.

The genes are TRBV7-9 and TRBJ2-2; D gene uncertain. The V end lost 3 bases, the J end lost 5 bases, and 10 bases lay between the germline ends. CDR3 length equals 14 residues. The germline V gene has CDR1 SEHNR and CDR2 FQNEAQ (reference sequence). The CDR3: CASSFEKVTGELFF. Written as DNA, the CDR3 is TGTGCCAGCAGCTTTGAAAAGGTGACCGGGGAGCTGTTTTTT.

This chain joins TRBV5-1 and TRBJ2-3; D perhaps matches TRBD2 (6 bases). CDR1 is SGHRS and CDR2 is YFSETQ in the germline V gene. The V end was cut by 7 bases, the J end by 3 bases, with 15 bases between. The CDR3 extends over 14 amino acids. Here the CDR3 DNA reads TGCGCCAGCGGCGGGGCAGAAGTGACAGATACGCAGTATTTT. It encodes CASGGAEVTDTQYF.